Following are 15 T cell receptor beta chains from one sample sequenced in a study of regulatory T cells in long-lasting Graves disease. Arm-PCR of CDR3 regions with iRepertoire HTBI primers generated TCR beta libraries. Each CDR3 protein gets one entry after TCRdb re-called the multiplex PCR reads with MiXCR. The profile shows hundreds of thousands of distinct CDR3 sequences, roughly 14% of them singletons. Time point: newly diagnosed GD, antithyroid drugs for less than 3 months. The authors made the TCR library using RNA they extracted from PBMCs. The same data also contributed to another study, on T cells in Graves' hyperthyroidism and ophthalmopathy.

The specimen was peripheral blood mononuclear cells (PBMCs), collected at new diagnosis, from a patient treated with antithyroid drugs. Receptor source: a man aged 25-40 years with Graves disease.

This clonotype showed up many times. V usage is TRBV5-1 and J usage is TRBJ2-1; D is possibly TRBD2 (5 bases). V was shortened by 2 bases and J by 10 bases, with 7 bases between the two germline ends. Germline V lookup: CDR1 SGHRS, CDR2 YFSETQ. The CDR3 is 11 amino acids. The CDR3 region has the DNA TGCGCCAGCAGCTTCGGACTCGAGCAGTTCTTC. This translates into CASSFGLEQFF. Supplemented by reference TRBV5-1 and TRBJ2-1, the full variable domain reads KAGVTQTPRYLIKTRGQQVTLSCSPISGHRSVSWYQQTPGQGLQFLFEYFSETQRNKGNFPGRFSGRQFSNSRSEMNVSTLELGDSALYLCASSFGLEQFFGPGTRLTVL.

This clonotype was seen ten or more times. The genes are TRBV10-2 and TRBJ1-1; 7 nucleotides agree with TRBD1. Germline V gene lookup returns CDR1 WSHSY and CDR2 SAAADI. The CDR3 totals 15 residues. Losses at the gene ends were 3 bases for V and 3 bases for J; bases not matched to a gene: 7. The CDR3 coding sequence is TGCGCCAGCAGTGATTTGCAGGGGGGGGACACTGAAGCTTTCTTT. Its translation: CASSDLQGGDTEAFF.

This clonotype was seen ten or more times. The CDR3 bases are TGTGCCAGCAATAAGGGAACCTACAATGAGCAGTTCTTC. It yields the protein CASNKGTYNEQFF. This chain uses TRBV2 with TRBJ2-1; D not resolved. This CDR3 contains 13 residues. Looked up from germline, CDR1 is SNHLY and CDR2 is FYNNEI. Trimming removed 7 bases from V and 2 bases from J, with 9 bases in between.

CDR3 sequence (DNA): TGTGCCAGCAGCCCCACGCGGGGATCCTACGAGCAGTACTTC. This encodes CASSPTRGSYEQYF. The V call is TRBV5-4, the J call TRBJ2-7; weak D call: TRBD2 (6 bases). The V end was cut by 4 bases, the J end by 1 base, with 12 bases between. Germline CDR1 is SGHNT and CDR2 is YYREEE (reference sequence). This CDR3 contains 14 residues.

This clonotype was seen repeatedly, ten times or more. The V and J genes are TRBV2 and TRBJ1-1; unclear D gene. Trimming took off 8 bases at V and 3 bases at J, with 16 bases between the two ends. Germline values: CDR1 SNHLY, CDR2 FYNNEI. The CDR3 is 14 residues long. CDR3 nucleotides: TGTGCCAGCTCCGGAGGGTGGGAGGACACTGAAGCTTTCTTT. Protein sequence: CASSGGWEDTEAFF.

This clonotype was seen once. A much larger clone is a single base away; this may be a read error. The V and J genes are TRBV7-2 and TRBJ1-2, with D unresolved. CDR3 size: 14 residues. Trimming shortened V by 5 bases and J by 1 base, and 11 bases separated the two germline ends. Germline CDR1 and CDR2: SGHTA and FQGNSA. CDR3 in DNA: TGTGCCAGCAGCCCGACAACAATTAACTATGGCTACACCTTC. It is translated as CASSPTTINYGYTF.

This clonotype occurred many times. V and J are TRBV19 and TRBJ1-1; D is ambiguous. The CDR3 is 13 residues long. From germline, CDR1 is LNHDA and CDR2 SQIVND (reference sequence). The germline V and J ends were trimmed by 2 bases and 1 base, with 5 bases remaining between them. CDR3 bases: TGTGCCAGTAGTATAAACAGGAACACTGAAGCTTTCTTT. Translated, it gives CASSINRNTEAFF.

This clonotype was recorded at least ten times. This chain connects TRBV3-1 to TRBJ1-2; D is perhaps TRBD1 (5 bases). Trimming pared 3 bases from V and 7 bases from J, leaving 18 bases between. This CDR3 has 15 amino acids. The germline V gene encodes CDR1 LGHDT and CDR2 YNNKEL (reference sequence). CDR3 in amino acids: CASSHRNGGISGYTF. The CDR3 nucleotides read TGTGCCAGCAGCCATCGGAACGGGGGAATTTCTGGCTACACCTTC.

Ten or more counts support this clonotype. V is TRBV7-8 and J is TRBJ2-2; no definite D call. This CDR3 spans 15 amino acids. The V and J ends lost 4 bases and 2 bases respectively, with 11 bases between them. Per the germline V gene, CDR1 is SGHVS and CDR2 is FQNEAQ. The CDR3: CASSSGRLNTGELFF. CDR3 in DNA: TGTGCCAGCAGCTCTGGACGGCTCAACACCGGGGAGCTGTTTTTT.

This clonotype was picked up many times. This chain connects TRBV24-1 to TRBJ1-5; 7 bases map to TRBD1. This CDR3 has 15 amino acids. CDR1 and CDR2 from the germline V gene are KGHDR and SFDVKD. Trimming at V came to 8 bases and at J to 3 bases, leaving 9 bases not matched to a gene. This CDR3 reads CATKLQGGVNQPQHF. The CDR3 DNA is TGTGCCACCAAACTTCAGGGGGGTGTCAATCAGCCCCAGCATTTT.

This clonotype was detected ten times or more. J is TRBJ1-1 and V is TRBV18; weak D call: TRBD1 (5 bases). The germline CDR1 and CDR2 sequences are KGHSH and LQKENI. The CDR3 is 14 amino acids. The V end was cut by 3 bases, the J end by 1 base, with 9 bases between. CDR3: CASSPRGENTEAFF. CDR3 nucleotide sequence: TGTGCCAGCTCACCCCGGGGGGAGAACACTGAAGCTTTCTTT.

There are many counts of this clonotype. The chain employs TRBV28 and TRBJ1-5; the D is unclear. Trimming took off 2 bases at V and 5 bases at J, with 4 bases between the two ends. Germline V gene lookup returns CDR1 MDHEN and CDR2 SYDVKM. The CDR3 contains 12 residues. CDR3 protein: CASSLMDQPQHF. Here the CDR3 DNA reads TGTGCCAGCAGTTTAATGGATCAGCCCCAGCATTTT.

This clonotype has a count of ten or more. The gene calls are TRBV2 and TRBJ2-1; 7 bases fit TRBD1. Germline values: CDR1 SNHLY, CDR2 FYNNEI. V gave up 4 bases and J gave up 0 bases; unmatched junction bases: 15. The CDR3 is 19 amino acids. The CDR3 nucleotides read TGTGCCAGCAGTGGAGATCTTAAGGGGACAGCGAGCTCCTACAATGAGCAGTTCTTC. Its translation is CASSGDLKGTASSYNEQFF.

This clonotype was observed at least ten times. The rearrangement links TRBV5-1 to TRBJ2-5; 11 bases match TRBD2. The CDR3 spans 14 residues. Germline CDR1 is SGHRS and CDR2 is YFSETQ. V dropped 4 bases and J dropped 4; count of bases not matched to a gene: 3. The CDR3 loop reads CASSVGLAGETQYF. Written as DNA, the CDR3 is TGCGCCAGCAGCGTTGGACTAGCGGGAGAGACCCAGTACTTC.

The V and J genes are TRBV9 and TRBJ1-1, with TRBD1 as a possible D gene (5 bases). V was trimmed by 0 bases and J by 4 bases, leaving 16 bases between them. The CDR3 is made up of 16 amino acids. Germline CDR1 is SGDLS and CDR2 is YYNGEE. The CDR3 protein is CASSVGGGRGVTEAFF. CDR3 nucleotide sequence: TGTGCCAGCAGCGTAGGGGGAGGGAGGGGAGTCACTGAAGCTTTCTTT.